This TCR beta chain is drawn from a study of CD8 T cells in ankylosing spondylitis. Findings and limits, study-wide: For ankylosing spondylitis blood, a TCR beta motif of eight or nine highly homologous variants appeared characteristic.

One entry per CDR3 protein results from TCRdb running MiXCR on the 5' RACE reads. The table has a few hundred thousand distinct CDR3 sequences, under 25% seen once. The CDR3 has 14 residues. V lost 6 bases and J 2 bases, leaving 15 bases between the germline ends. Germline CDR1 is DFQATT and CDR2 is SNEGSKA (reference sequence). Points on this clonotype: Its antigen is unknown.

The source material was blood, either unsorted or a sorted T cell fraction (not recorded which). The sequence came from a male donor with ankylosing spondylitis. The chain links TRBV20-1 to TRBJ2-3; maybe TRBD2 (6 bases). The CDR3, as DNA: TGCAGTGCAAGGCTGGGGGGACCCACAGATACGCAGTATTTT. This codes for CSARLGGPTDTQYF.